The source of this T cell receptor beta chain is a study of blood T cell repertoires in COVID-19. Study background: Samples representing acute and convalescent COVID-19 were sourced from the United States, Italy and Spain. Nucleic acid was either cDNA or gDNA, and it came from T cells, B-cell-depleted T cells, or PBMCs.

In the authors' methods: Reference gene primers were amplified, and this amplification served to estimate nucleated cell counts. Clones were sequenced by immunoSEQ multiplex PCR, and TCRdb holds only the in-frame ones, with some missing. D and trimming were read from the DNA, whereas the V and J calls and clone size are those reported in that table. The sample includes 240,000 or so clones, around 86% of them seen just once. The CDR3 is 13 residues long. V dropped 7 bases and J dropped 1 base, with 11 bases sitting between them. The TCR originated in a man older than 75 with acute or convalescent COVID-19. The chain recombines TRBV12-3 or TRBV12-4 with TRBJ2-7; D is possibly TRBD2 (5 bases). Sequencing used peripheral blood. CDR3 in DNA: TGTGCCAGCACGGTCGAGGGATCCTACGAGCAGTACTTC. Translating gives CASTVEGSYEQYF.